A single sample is the source of the 21 T cell receptor beta chains below, sequenced in a study of blood T cell repertoires in COVID-19. Some clones are missing from TCRdb's copy, which holds only in-frame ones; the method was immunoSEQ multiplex PCR. This sample carries 150,000 to 200,000 clones, about 80% of them seen once, and the ten largest clones take under 6.5%. Input material: PBMCs or T cells enriched from blood (not recorded which). The receptor set was obtained from a woman aged 55-69 years with acute COVID-19.

This clone was seen just once. The J gene is TRBJ2-1, the V gene TRBV12-3 or TRBV12-4, with D unclear. The V and J ends lost 6 bases and 7 bases respectively, with 10 bases between them. CDR3 length equals 12 residues. CDR3 bases: TGTGCCAGCAGCCTGACTTTGAATGAGCAGTTCTTC. Its protein is CASSLTLNEQFF.

The chain is built from TRBV6-2 or TRBV6-3 and TRBJ1-5, with 7 bases aligning to TRBD1. With V trimmed by 6 bases and J by 5 bases, 4 bases remained unmatched. The CDR3 totals 13 residues. From germline, CDR1 is MNHEY and CDR2 SVGEGT. The CDR3 reads CASSRDRDQPQHF. CDR3 DNA: TGTGCCAGCAGCCGAGACAGGGATCAGCCCCAGCATTTT.

The J gene is TRBJ1-3, the V gene TRBV6-5, with D possibly matching TRBD1 (6 bases). V was shortened by 6 bases and J by 4 bases, with 10 bases between the two germline ends. The CDR3 covers 13 residues. Germline loops: CDR1 MNHEY, CDR2 SVGAGI. CDR3 protein: CASRQGTGNTIYF. The CDR3 DNA sequence: TGTGCCAGCAGACAGGGTACCGGAAACACCATATATTTT.

The chain is built from TRBV25-1 and TRBJ2-3, with D tentatively TRBD1 (5 bases). Trimming pared 7 bases from V and 1 base from J, leaving 9 bases between. The CDR3 covers 13 residues. Germline V gives CDR1 MGHDK, CDR2 SYGVNS. Written as DNA, the CDR3 is TGTGCCAGCACGCAGGGCGGCACAGATACGCAGTATTTT. Translated: CASTQGGTDTQYF.

V is TRBV19 and J is TRBJ1-5, with 9 bases identical to TRBD1. The CDR3 runs 14 residues. Germline CDR1 reads LNHDA; CDR2 reads SQIVND (reference sequence). V dropped 10 bases and J dropped 9; count of bases not matched to a gene: 13. The CDR3 sequence is CAISQGAPGGPQHF. In DNA form, the CDR3 reads TGTGCCATTTCACAGGGGGCCCCTGGAGGGCCCCAGCATTTT.

The chain has TRBV5-6 and TRBJ2-5; D is possibly TRBD2 (5 bases). The CDR3 extends over 15 amino acids. Germline CDR1 SGHDT, CDR2 YYEEEE. Trimming took 2 bases from V and 4 from J, leaving 15 bases between them. The CDR3 is CASSLAPSRGETQYF. In DNA form, the CDR3 reads TGTGCCAGCAGCTTAGCCCCAAGCCGGGGAGAGACCCAGTACTTC.

The chain links TRBV7-2 to TRBJ1-2; 9 bases fit TRBD1. The V gene's germline CDR1 is SGHTA and CDR2 FQGNSA. After removal of 0 bases from V and 8 bases from J, the junction contained 7 bases not matched to a gene. The CDR3 spans 15 residues. DNA of the CDR3: TGTGCCAGCAGCTTAGCGGGACAGGGTGTGGGCGGCTACACCTTC. It specifies CASSLAGQGVGGYTF. The whole variable domain, remainder taken from reference TRBV7-2 and TRBJ1-2, is GAGVSQSPSNKVTEKGKDVELRCDPISGHTALYWYRQSLGQGLEFLIYFQGNSAPDKSGLPSDRFSAERTGGSVSTLTIQRTQQEDSAVYLCASSLAGQGVGGYTFGSGTRLTVV.

This clone has more than one count but fewer than ten. DNA of the CDR3: TGTGCCAGCAGTGACTCGGTAAACTCGGGTGGCTACACCTTC. It yields the protein CASSDSVNSGGYTF. This chain links TRBV6-4 with TRBJ1-2; no clear D gene. The CDR3 sequence is 14 residues long. The V end lost 0 bases, the J end lost 7 bases, and 12 bases lay between the germline ends. Germline V CDR1 and CDR2: MRHNA, SNTAGT.

The chain has TRBV2 and TRBJ2-2; D perhaps matches TRBD1 (5 bases). Trimming left V 6 bases short and J 3 bases short, with 5 bases between. The CDR3 has 12 amino acids. Looked up from germline, CDR1 is SNHLY and CDR2 is FYNNEI. CDR3 in amino acids: CASSRDTGELFF. The CDR3 DNA follows: TGTGCCAGCAGCAGGGACACCGGGGAGCTGTTTTTT.

This clone was seen only a few times. This chain links TRBV5-1 with TRBJ1-4; the match to TRBD1 covers 8 bases. Germline V gene data show CDR1 as SGHRS and CDR2 as YFSETQ. Trimming at V came to 4 bases and at J to 5 bases, leaving 10 bases not matched to a gene. This CDR3 comprises 16 residues. This chain's CDR3 is CASSLLGQGENEKLFF. In DNA form, the CDR3 reads TGCGCCAGCAGCCTCCTTGGACAGGGCGAGAATGAAAAACTGTTTTTT. The whole variable domain, filled in from reference TRBV5-1 and TRBJ1-4, reads KAGVTQTPRYLIKTRGQQVTLSCSPISGHRSVSWYQQTPGQGLQFLFEYFSETQRNKGNFPGRFSGRQFSNSRSEMNVSTLELGDSALYLCASSLLGQGENEKLFFGSGTQLSVL.

The chain couples TRBV10-1 to TRBJ2-2, with 9 bases that match TRBD1. The CDR3 sequence is 14 residues long. The V gene end was trimmed by 3 bases and the J gene end by 6 bases; junction bases not matched to a gene: 2. The germline V gene encodes CDR1 WNHNN and CDR2 SYGVQD (reference sequence). This chain's CDR3 is CASSDTGGPGELFF. The CDR3 bases are TGCGCCAGCAGTGATACAGGGGGCCCCGGGGAGCTGTTTTTT.

A single count supports this clone. This sequence joins TRBV25-1 and TRBJ1-2; 9 bases fit TRBD1. This CDR3 is built from 16 residues. V shed 9 bases and J 4 bases; nucleotides not matched to a gene: 15. Germline V CDR1 and CDR2: MGHDK, SYGVNS. CDR3: CASGGGQGTLSYGYTF. The CDR3 DNA reads as TGTGCCAGTGGCGGGGGACAGGGAACGTTATCCTATGGCTACACCTTC.

The chain is built from TRBV4-3 and TRBJ2-1, with TRBD2 identical over 7 bases. Germline assignment: CDR1 LGHNA and CDR2 YSLEER. This CDR3 spans 14 amino acids. Trimming cost V 0 bases and J 7 bases; bases outside gene matches: 3. The chain's CDR3 is CASSQEGRGNEQFF. CDR3 coding DNA: TGCGCCAGCAGCCAAGAGGGGCGGGGGAATGAGCAGTTCTTC.

V gene TRBV7-2 combines with J gene TRBJ1-2; D possibly corresponds to TRBD1 (5 bases). V lost 2 bases to trimming and J lost 2 bases, with 12 bases between them. CDR3 length equals 15 residues. Germline CDR1 and CDR2: SGHTA and FQGNSA. The CDR3 DNA sequence: TGTGCCAGCAGCTTAAGGAGGGGCCCAAACTATGGCTACACCTTC. It yields the protein CASSLRRGPNYGYTF.

The rearrangement uses TRBV19 and TRBJ1-3; 7 nucleotides align to TRBD1. The CDR3 length is 16 residues. Trimming at V came to 5 bases and at J to 2 bases, leaving 9 bases not matched to a gene. CDR1 is LNHDA, CDR2 SQIVND, per germline (reference sequence). The CDR3 nucleotides are TGTGCCAGTAGTCTCCAGGGGGGAATGACTGGAAACACCATATATTTT. It yields the protein CASSLQGGMTGNTIYF.

V and J are TRBV6-2 or TRBV6-3 and TRBJ1-6; TRBD1 might be the D (5 bases). This CDR3 is built from 14 residues. Germline lookup yields CDR1 MNHEY and CDR2 SVGEGT. The V and J ends lost 2 bases and 7 bases respectively, with 9 bases between them. DNA of the CDR3: TGTGCCAGCAGTTACGGAGACAGAAATTCACCCCTCCACTTT. This translates into CASSYGDRNSPLHF.

V usage is TRBV5-1 and J usage is TRBJ2-2; 11 bases are a match to TRBD2. The CDR3 has 17 residues. From germline, CDR1 is SGHRS and CDR2 YFSETQ. J gave up 5 bases and V 3 bases, and 9 bases lay outside the gene matches. The CDR3 sequence is CASSSIAGGIWTGELFF. For the CDR3, the DNA is TGCGCCAGCAGCTCGATAGCGGGAGGGATTTGGACCGGGGAGCTGTTTTTT. Full variable domain (remainder filled in from reference TRBV5-1 and TRBJ2-2): KAGVTQTPRYLIKTRGQQVTLSCSPISGHRSVSWYQQTPGQGLQFLFEYFSETQRNKGNFPGRFSGRQFSNSRSEMNVSTLELGDSALYLCASSSIAGGIWTGELFFGEGSRLTVL.

The chain uses TRBV27 and TRBJ1-1; TRBD1 agrees at 9 bases. V shed 6 bases, J shed 4 bases, and the junction held 9 bases outside the gene matches. The CDR3 extends over 15 amino acids. Germline CDR1 is MNHEY and CDR2 is SMNVEV (reference sequence). CDR3 in DNA: TGTGCCAGCAGCCCGGGACAGGGATTAGGCACTGAAGCTTTCTTT. Its protein product is CASSPGQGLGTEAFF.

CDR3 coding DNA: TGCGCCAGCAGCCTAGAAAGGGGGCTTTCTCGCAATGAGCAGTTCTTC. Its translation is CASSLERGLSRNEQFF. The V call is TRBV5-1, the J call TRBJ2-1, with 7 nucleotides matching TRBD1. This CDR3 contains 16 residues. The J segment lost 6 bases and the V segment lost 4 bases, leaving 13 bases of the junction unmatched. In germline, CDR1 is SGHRS, CDR2 YFSETQ. The complete variable domain, with remaining parts taken from reference TRBV5-1 and TRBJ2-1, reads KAGVTQTPRYLIKTRGQQVTLSCSPISGHRSVSWYQQTPGQGLQFLFEYFSETQRNKGNFPGRFSGRQFSNSRSEMNVSTLELGDSALYLCASSLERGLSRNEQFFGPGTRLTVL.

The genes are TRBV24-1 and TRBJ2-1, with D possibly matching TRBD2 (5 bases). CDR3 size: 15 residues. The germline gives CDR1 KGHDR, CDR2 SFDVKD. The V gene lost 5 bases and the J gene lost 0 bases, with 10 bases spanning the gap. CDR3 bases: TGTGCCACCAGTGGCTACCGGGACTCCTACAATGAGCAGTTCTTC. It encodes CATSGYRDSYNEQFF.

The genes are TRBV27 and TRBJ2-7; D may be TRBD1 (5 bases). V dropped 8 bases and J dropped 6 bases, with 20 bases sitting between them. Germline lookup yields CDR1 MNHEY and CDR2 SMNVEV (reference sequence). This CDR3 region has 14 residues. As DNA, the CDR3 is TGTGCCAGCGCCCTCCTTTCAGGGCGCGGCGAGCAGTACGTC. Amino acid sequence: CASALLSGRGEQYV.